By sample fraction, the clone carrying this TCR beta chain is large. Its target is unknown. This record belongs to a study of cytomegalovirus exposure and HLA in healthy donors. General study results and limits: Among donors in an Asian-associated ancestry cluster, a later analysis reportedly found fewer N-insertions than the roughly 700-donor mean.

PCR involved 60 Vbeta and 13 Jbeta primers. Clones were sequenced by immunoSEQ multiplex PCR, and TCRdb holds only the in-frame ones, with some missing. The table shows under 120,000 clones, with about 59% occurring only once. The sequenced sample was PBMCs. The clonotype was recovered from a man aged 25-45 years in good health and CMV-seropositive.

CDR3 in amino acids: CASSLSGQTNEKLFF. The DNA of the CDR3 is TGTGCCAGTAGTCTATCGGGACAGACTAATGAAAAACTGTTTTTT. The chain couples TRBV19 to TRBJ1-4, with TRBD1 matching over 7 bases. The CDR3 consists of 15 residues. In germline, CDR1 is LNHDA, CDR2 SQIVND (reference sequence). V shed 5 bases, J shed 2 bases, and the junction held 5 bases outside the gene matches.